This T cell receptor beta chain comes out of a study of T cell repertoires in cytomegalovirus infection. Findings and limits, study-wide: Totalled public TCR beta family frequency picked out people who carried CMV plus the relevant HLA.

This CDR3 contains 15 residues. V lost 2 bases to trimming and J lost 3 bases, with 12 bases between them. The germline V gene has CDR1 SEHNR and CDR2 FQNEAQ (reference sequence). TCRdb redid the calling of the reads with MiXCR, one entry per CDR3 protein. The sample lists some 250,000 distinct CDR3 sequences, around 8.7% occurring once. In this sample, this clonotype turned up many times. Its antigen remains unidentified. This receptor was identified in a human donor in good health (CMV status not recorded). Some clones in this sample may be carry-over from other donors' samples. The chain employs TRBV7-9 and TRBJ2-3; D is possibly TRBD2 (6 bases). The sequenced material came from PBMCs. The CDR3, as DNA: TGTGCCAGCAGCTTAAAAGGGACTGGGACAGATACGCAGTATTTT. Protein: CASSLKGTGTDTQYF. Supplemented by reference TRBV7-9 and TRBJ2-3, the full variable domain reads DTGVSQNPRHKITKRGQNVTFRCDPISEHNRLYWYRQTLGQGPEFLTYFQNEAQLEKSRLLSDRFSAERPKGSFSTLEIQRTEQGDSAMYLCASSLKGTGTDTQYFGPGTRLTVL.